This passage covers 32 T cell receptor beta chains from one sample sequenced in a study of shared clonotypes between healthy human individuals. Data came from immunoSEQ multiplex PCR; TCRdb stores just in-frame clones and leaves some out. The table lists 600,000 to 700,000 clones, about three quarters of them singletons. Sequenced input: memory CD4+ T cells sorted from blood. Subset here: CD45RA-negative fraction. These receptors all come from a woman in her twenties or thirties in good health.

This clone was detected many times. V usage is TRBV5-1 and J usage is TRBJ2-5; 10 bases match TRBD1. This CDR3 has 13 amino acids. V shed 2 bases and J 9 bases; nucleotides not matched to a gene: 4. Looked up from germline, CDR1 is SGHRS and CDR2 is YFSETQ. Here the CDR3 reads CASSFGQGGSQYF. The CDR3 coding sequence is TGCGCCAGCAGCTTTGGACAGGGGGGTTCCCAGTACTTC.

This clone was counted only a few times. The V call is TRBV27, the J call TRBJ2-1; no definite D call. V lost 5 bases and J 2 bases, leaving 16 bases between the germline ends. The length of the CDR3 is 16 residues. Looked up from germline, CDR1 is MNHEY and CDR2 is SMNVEV (reference sequence). The CDR3 nucleotides read TGTGCCAGCAGTCCCCGACGACAAATAACCTACAATGAGCAGTTCTTC. Amino acids: CASSPRRQITYNEQFF.

The gene calls are TRBV7-2 and TRBJ2-5; tentatively, D is TRBD2 (5 bases). This CDR3 has 12 residues. Trimming stripped 1 base from V and 8 bases from J, with 8 bases between. Germline V lookup: CDR1 SGHTA, CDR2 FQGNSA. The CDR3 DNA follows: TGTGCCAGCAGCTTAGATACGGGAACCCAGTACTTC. The encoded protein is CASSLDTGTQYF.

Notes on this clone: Other DNA sequences in this sample translate to the same CDR3. The chain joins TRBV7-6 to TRBJ2-7; weak D call: TRBD2 (5 bases). CDR1 SGHVS and CDR2 FNYEAQ come from the germline V gene. The CDR3 loop spans 12 amino acids. Trimming shortened V by 3 bases and J by 3 bases, and 6 bases separated the two germline ends. CDR3 sequence reads: CASSLSGYEQYF. Here the CDR3 DNA reads TGTGCCAGCAGCTTGAGCGGCTACGAGCAGTACTTC.

The chain links TRBV25-1 to TRBJ2-5; no definite D call. This CDR3 has 14 amino acids. V shed 6 bases and J shed 2 bases, with 13 bases lying between them. CDR1 is MGHDK and CDR2 is SYGVNS in the germline V gene. The CDR3 sequence is CASREDRVQETQYF. The CDR3 DNA reads TGTGCCAGCAGAGAGGACCGGGTTCAAGAGACCCAGTACTTC.

For this clone: This sequence may be a read error, since a much larger clone differs from it by one base. The sample has other DNA sequences that encode this CDR3 too. The rearrangement links TRBV7-2 to TRBJ2-1, with D hard to call. V was clipped by 3 bases and J by 5 bases, with 8 bases between them. The CDR3 length is 13 residues. The germline gives CDR1 SGHTA, CDR2 FQGNSA. The CDR3 protein is CASSLRTDNEQFF. The CDR3 DNA follows: TGTGCCAGCAGCTTGAGGACCGACAATGAGCAGTTCTTC.

The chain has TRBV6-5 and TRBJ2-2, with 8 bases identical to TRBD2. The CDR3 contains 15 residues. The V and J ends lost 6 bases and 6 bases, in that order; junction bases with no gene match: 9. Germline CDR1 and CDR2: MNHEY and SVGAGI. The CDR3 is CASRVGGGIAGELFF. The CDR3 DNA is TGTGCCAGCAGGGTCGGGGGGGGTATCGCCGGGGAGCTGTTTTTT.

The rearrangement joins TRBV10-3 to TRBJ1-2; D possibly corresponds to TRBD1 (5 bases). This CDR3 has 11 amino acids. Germline loops: CDR1 ENHRY, CDR2 SYGVKD. The V and J ends lost 6 bases and 10 bases respectively, with 12 bases between them. The CDR3 region is CAIRKGADYTF. In nucleotides, the CDR3 is TGTGCCATCAGGAAAGGGGCTGACTACACCTTC.

This chain uses TRBV11-3 with TRBJ1-1, with 9 bases matching TRBD1. J gave up 4 bases and V 1 base, and 4 bases lay outside the gene matches. Germline V CDR1 and CDR2: SGHNT, YENEEA. This CDR3 is 15 amino acids long. CDR3 nucleotides: TGTGCCAGCAGCTTAGTAACAGGGGGCTGCACTGAAGCTTTCTTT. Protein product: CASSLVTGGCTEAFF.

This chain connects TRBV11-2 to TRBJ1-5; D gene unclear. From germline, CDR1 is SGHAT and CDR2 FQNNGV. The CDR3 contains 13 residues. Trimming pared 1 base from V and 5 bases from J, leaving 6 bases between. CDR3 sequence: CASSLGVDQPQHF. DNA for the CDR3: TGTGCCAGCAGCTTAGGGGTTGATCAGCCCCAGCATTTT.

The chain uses TRBV5-4 and TRBJ2-3; the match to TRBD1 covers 7 bases. This CDR3 contains 16 residues. V gave up 0 bases and J gave up 2 bases; unmatched junction bases: 6. Germline V gene sequence: CDR1 SGHNT, CDR2 YYREEE (reference sequence). The CDR3 here is CASSLARDSHTDTQYF. CDR3 in DNA: TGTGCCAGCAGCTTGGCCCGGGACAGCCACACAGATACGCAGTATTTT.

This clone was seen once. The chain uses TRBV5-4 and TRBJ1-2; 7 nucleotides match TRBD1. The CDR3 sequence is 14 residues long. The V gene end was trimmed by 3 bases and the J gene end by 2 bases; junction bases not matched to a gene: 4. In germline, CDR1 is SGHNT, CDR2 YYREEE (reference sequence). CDR3 sequence: CASSYTTGNYGYTF. DNA of the CDR3: TGTGCCAGCAGCTATACGACAGGGAACTATGGCTACACCTTC. The full variable domain, in which reference TRBV5-4 and TRBJ1-2 provide the parts outside the CDR3, is ETGVTQSPTHLIKTRGQQVTLRCSSQSGHNTVSWYQQALGQGPQFIFQYYREEENGRGNFPPRFSGLQFPNYSSELNVNALELDDSALYLCASSYTTGNYGYTFGSGTRLTVV.

As concerns this clone: One base away lies a much larger clone, so this may be a sequencing read error. Other nucleotide sequences in the sample specify the same CDR3. This chain uses TRBV5-1 with TRBJ2-1; no clear D gene. The CDR3 is 15 residues long. The V gene's germline CDR1 is SGHRS and CDR2 YFSETQ. Trimming stripped 0 bases from V and 0 bases from J, with 7 bases between. The CDR3 DNA is TGCGCCAGCAGCTTGGACTCAGCCTCCTACAATGAGCAGTTCTTC. It yields the protein CASSLDSASYNEQFF.

Turning to this clone: In the same sample, other DNA sequences code for this CDR3. The rearrangement links TRBV13 to TRBJ2-7; no firm D call. The CDR3 runs to 12 residues. Germline CDR1 PRHDT, CDR2 FYEKMQ (reference sequence). Trimming removed 6 bases at V and 0 bases at J, with 6 bases between. The CDR3 spells CASSLSSYEQYF. The CDR3 coding sequence is TGTGCCAGCAGTCTTAGCTCCTACGAGCAGTACTTC.

This chain links TRBV27 with TRBJ2-5; D ambiguous. CDR3 length: 15 amino acids. Germline lookup yields CDR1 MNHEY and CDR2 SMNVEV (reference sequence). V lost 2 bases to trimming and J lost 0 bases, with 10 bases between them. CDR3 bases: TGTGCCAGCAGTTTAATTTTCGCAGACCAAGAGACCCAGTACTTC. Amino acids: CASSLIFADQETQYF.

This chain joins TRBV6-5 and TRBJ1-2, with D unresolved. Germline lookup yields CDR1 MNHEY and CDR2 SVGAGI. Trimming stripped 0 bases from V and 6 bases from J, with 14 bases between. CDR3 length: 15 residues. The CDR3 nucleotides read TGTGCCAGCAGTTACTCGTTACAGATGAAAAATGGCTACACCTTC. This encodes CASSYSLQMKNGYTF.

The CDR3 loop is CASSLGGVRETQYF. In DNA form, the CDR3 reads TGTGCCAGCAGCTTAGGGGGGGTCCGGGAGACCCAGTACTTC. The J gene is TRBJ2-5, the V gene TRBV7-9, with a possible D match to TRBD2 (6 bases). CDR3 length equals 14 residues. V was trimmed by 1 base and J by 5 bases, leaving 11 bases between them. Germline V CDR1 and CDR2: SEHNR, FQNEAQ (reference sequence).

The chain recombines TRBV28 with TRBJ2-3, with 7 bases fitting TRBD2. Germline V gene data show CDR1 as MDHEN and CDR2 as SYDVKM. CDR3 length equals 16 residues. J lost 2 bases, V lost 7 bases, and 12 bases had no gene match. CDR3 sequence (DNA): TGTGCCAGCATCGGGGCGGCTAGCGGATACACAGATACGCAGTATTTT. Protein: CASIGAASGYTDTQYF.

This clone was seen only a few times. V gene TRBV19 combines with J gene TRBJ1-2; TRBD1 aligns across 7 bases. Germline-derived CDR1 and CDR2 are LNHDA and SQIVND (reference sequence). The CDR3 runs 13 residues. J lost 8 bases, V lost 5 bases, and 8 bases had no gene match. The CDR3 bases are TGTGCCAGTAGTGTAACAGGGACAGCGGGCTACACCTTC. Its translation: CASSVTGTAGYTF.

J is TRBJ1-1 and V is TRBV5-1; 8 bases are shared with TRBD1. Germline V gene sequence: CDR1 SGHRS, CDR2 YFSETQ. This CDR3 comprises 14 residues. Germline trimming cut 4 bases from V and 0 bases from J; bases unmatched to any gene: 2. CDR3 loop: CASSMTGVNTEAFF. In DNA form, the CDR3 reads TGCGCCAGCAGCATGACAGGGGTGAACACTGAAGCTTTCTTT. Full variable domain (missing parts from reference TRBV5-1 and TRBJ1-1): KAGVTQTPRYLIKTRGQQVTLSCSPISGHRSVSWYQQTPGQGLQFLFEYFSETQRNKGNFPGRFSGRQFSNSRSEMNVSTLELGDSALYLCASSMTGVNTEAFFGQGTRLTVV.

This clone was found once. CDR3 coding DNA: TGTGCCATCAGTGAGTTTGTGAGCGGAGGCTACAATGAGCAGTTCTTC. It is translated as CAISEFVSGGYNEQFF. The chain employs TRBV10-3 and TRBJ2-1; D is possibly TRBD2 (5 bases). The ends were cut back, 1 base at V and 3 bases at J, with 13 bases in the middle. The CDR3 extends over 16 amino acids. Germline CDR1 ENHRY, CDR2 SYGVKD.

The rearrangement links TRBV7-2 to TRBJ1-2; D remains ambiguous. Germline V gene data show CDR1 as SGHTA and CDR2 as FQGNSA. V lost 4 bases, J lost 4 bases, and 19 bases lay in between. This CDR3 is 16 amino acids long. This chain's CDR3 is CASSSFLEQSIYGYTF. CDR3 coding DNA: TGTGCCAGCAGCTCCTTCCTTGAACAGAGTATCTATGGCTACACCTTC.

This clone was detected only a few times. In the same sample, other DNA sequences code for this CDR3. The CDR3: CASSLVVGREQFF. The CDR3 coding sequence is TGTGCCAGCAGCTTAGTGGTAGGCCGCGAGCAGTTCTTC. This rearrangement joins TRBV7-2 to TRBJ2-1; no definite D call. V was clipped by 1 base and J by 10 bases, with 11 bases between them. The CDR3 totals 13 residues. Germline V gene data show CDR1 as SGHTA and CDR2 as FQGNSA.

This clone was observed many times. The V and J genes are TRBV19 and TRBJ2-1; D possibly matches TRBD1 or TRBD2 (5 bases each). Germline assignment: CDR1 LNHDA and CDR2 SQIVND (reference sequence). The CDR3 sequence is 13 residues long. V was pared by 1 base and J by 8 bases, with 9 bases between. As DNA, the CDR3 is TGTGCCAGTAGTATAGTTGGGGGTGATGAGCAGTTCTTC. Translating it yields CASSIVGGDEQFF.

This clone occurred a few times. CDR3 DNA sequence: TGCGCCAGCAGCTTGGGGGCGGGTCACCAAGAGACCCAGTACTTC. Residues: CASSLGAGHQETQYF. The genes are TRBV5-1 and TRBJ2-5; a weak D match, TRBD2 (5 bases). The CDR3 spans 15 residues. Germline CDR1 is SGHRS and CDR2 is YFSETQ. The germline V and J ends were trimmed by 0 bases and 0 bases, with 9 bases remaining between them.

This chain uses TRBV29-1 with TRBJ1-2, with TRBD1 matching over 8 bases. CDR1 and CDR2 (germline): SQVTM, ANQGSEA. The V and J ends lost 7 bases and 7 bases, in that order; junction bases with no gene match: 11. CDR3 size: 13 residues. CDR3 amino acids: CSAWQTGTGGYTF. The CDR3 coding sequence is TGCAGCGCATGGCAAACCGGGACAGGTGGCTACACCTTC.

The chain joins TRBV6-6 to TRBJ2-7; 8 bases fit TRBD2. Germline CDR1 is MNHNY and CDR2 is SVGAGI (reference sequence). The ends lost 3 bases at V and 4 bases at J; junction bases unmatched: 11. The CDR3 has 16 amino acids. This CDR3 is CASSYPSGRIAYEQYF. In DNA form, the CDR3 reads TGTGCCAGCAGTTATCCGAGCGGGAGAATAGCGTACGAGCAGTACTTC.

The chain carries TRBV7-8 and TRBJ2-3; D remains unclear. Germline lookup yields CDR1 SGHVS and CDR2 FQNEAQ. This CDR3 spans 14 amino acids. V lost 6 bases and J 6 bases, leaving 16 bases between the germline ends. CDR3 in amino acids: CASRVDPGGDTQYF. The CDR3 DNA follows: TGTGCCAGCAGAGTGGACCCGGGTGGGGATACGCAGTATTTT.

The chain uses TRBV5-6 and TRBJ1-1; 7 nucleotides agree with TRBD1. CDR1 is SGHDT and CDR2 is YYEEEE in the germline V gene. The CDR3 extends over 16 amino acids. The V and J ends lost 3 bases and 0 bases, in that order; junction bases with no gene match: 8. CDR3 in DNA: TGTGCCAGCAGCTGGGAGACAGGGTGGGTGAACACTGAAGCTTTCTTT. Translating gives CASSWETGWVNTEAFF.

The V call is TRBV6-1, the J call TRBJ2-3; D is ambiguous. There are 13 residues in the CDR3. CDR1 is MNHNS and CDR2 is SASEGT in the germline V gene. V was cut by 6 bases and J by 4 bases, with 11 bases left in between. CDR3 in DNA: TGTGCCAGCAGCCTACTGGCGCCAGATACGCAGTATTTT. Protein product: CASSLLAPDTQYF.

This chain links TRBV10-2 with TRBJ2-2; 8 bases fit TRBD1. The CDR3 extends over 14 amino acids. CDR1 is WSHSY, CDR2 SAAADI, per germline. V was clipped by 6 bases and J by 5 bases; unmatched bases: 5. As DNA, the CDR3 is TGCGCCAGCAGGCGACAGGGGACGACCGGGGAGCTGTTTTTT. It is translated as CASRRQGTTGELFF.

In this sample, this clone turned up a few times. This chain uses TRBV6-1 with TRBJ2-3; 14 nucleotides align to TRBD2. The length of the CDR3 is 17 residues. Germline CDR1 MNHNS, CDR2 SASEGT. Trimming cost V 4 bases and J 6 bases; bases outside gene matches: 9. CDR3 residues: CASSGLGLAGVGDTQYF. The CDR3 coding sequence is TGTGCCAGCAGTGGACTGGGACTAGCGGGAGTTGGGGATACGCAGTATTTT.